These 23 T cell receptor beta chains came from one sample sequenced in a study of shared clonotypes between healthy human individuals. Sequenced by immunoSEQ multiplex PCR; TCRdb stores in-frame clones only, minus some. The profile shows about 2.5 million clones, roughly 92% of them singletons. Input material: naive CD4+ T cells from PBMCs. Regarding subset: CD45RA+ positively selected. The receptor set was obtained from a man between 18 and 29 years old in good health. Some clones in this sample may be carry-over from other donors' samples.

In the case of this clone: Within the sample, other DNA sequences also encode this same CDR3. The gene calls are TRBV5-4 and TRBJ2-3; D might be TRBD1 (6 bases). V was trimmed by 0 bases and J by 0 bases, leaving 8 bases between them. Germline values: CDR1 SGHNT, CDR2 YYREEE (reference sequence). CDR3 length: 15 residues. The CDR3 DNA reads as TGTGCCAGCAGCTTGGGTAGGGGGAGCACAGATACGCAGTATTTT. Translating it yields CASSLGRGSTDTQYF. Complete variable domain (other parts from reference TRBV5-4 and TRBJ2-3): ETGVTQSPTHLIKTRGQQVTLRCSSQSGHNTVSWYQQALGQGPQFIFQYYREEENGRGNFPPRFSGLQFPNYSSELNVNALELDDSALYLCASSLGRGSTDTQYFGPGTRLTVL.

V gene TRBV21-1 combines with J gene TRBJ2-1; the table's D call of TRBD1 was not tested on the DNA. TRBV21-1 corresponds to a pseudogene. The CDR3 has 16 residues. The CDR3 bases are TGTGCCAGCAGCCCCCCGGGACAGAACTCCTACAATGAGCAGTTCTTC. Translating gives CASSPPGQNSYNEQFF.

The rearrangement links TRBV10-3 to TRBJ2-7; either TRBD1 or TRBD2 may supply D (6 bases each). Trimming pared 8 bases from V and 4 bases from J, leaving 18 bases between. Germline assignment: CDR1 ENHRY and CDR2 SYGVKD. The length of the CDR3 is 14 residues. CDR3 residues: CAIGGPEKNYEQYF. The CDR3 DNA reads as TGTGCCATCGGGGGGCCGGAGAAAAATTACGAGCAGTACTTC.

This clone occurred once. The rearrangement uses TRBV7-2 and TRBJ2-1, with 10 nucleotides matching TRBD2. Germline lookup yields CDR1 SGHTA and CDR2 FQGNSA. V gave up 3 bases and J gave up 4 bases; unmatched junction bases: 6. This CDR3 region has 16 residues. The CDR3 DNA reads as TGTGCCAGCAGCTTCTCCGGAGCGGGGGGGTACAATGAGCAGTTCTTC. Translated: CASSFSGAGGYNEQFF.

This clone was seen only once. CDR3 in amino acids: CASSLADRGSPEAFF. For the CDR3, the DNA is TGCGCCAGCAGCCTGGCAGACAGGGGATCCCCTGAAGCTTTCTTT. The gene calls are TRBV5-1 and TRBJ1-1, with 8 nucleotides matching TRBD1. Germline V gives CDR1 SGHRS, CDR2 YFSETQ. The CDR3 totals 15 residues. After removal of 4 bases from V and 6 bases from J, the junction contained 11 bases not matched to a gene.

The chain links TRBV2 to TRBJ2-6; TRBD1 is a possible D gene (7 bases). V lost 3 bases and J 2 bases, leaving 17 bases between the germline ends. Germline V gene lookup returns CDR1 SNHLY and CDR2 FYNNEI. The CDR3 is 18 amino acids. This chain's CDR3 is CASSEIQGDSTGANVLTF. DNA of the CDR3: TGTGCCAGCAGTGAGATTCAGGGGGACTCGACTGGGGCCAACGTCCTGACTTTC.

This chain joins TRBV18 and TRBJ2-2, with 9 bases matching TRBD1. Germline V gene data show CDR1 as KGHSH and CDR2 as LQKENI. The CDR3 length is 16 residues. J gave up 4 bases and V 5 bases, and 8 bases lay outside the gene matches. The CDR3 sequence is CASSNLRDRVTGELFF. CDR3 DNA sequence: TGTGCCAGCTCAAACCTTCGGGACAGGGTCACCGGGGAGCTGTTTTTT.

This chain links TRBV7-2 with TRBJ2-5; 8 nucleotides align to TRBD1. Germline assignment: CDR1 SGHTA and CDR2 FQGNSA. The trim removed 1 base at V and 4 bases at J, leaving 5 bases unmatched. The CDR3 spans 15 residues. CDR3 sequence (DNA): TGTGCCAGCAGCTTAGGGGGACAGGCGGTAGAGACCCAGTACTTC. It encodes CASSLGGQAVETQYF.

V is TRBV9 and J is TRBJ2-1; TRBD2 is a possible D gene (5 bases). Looked up from germline, CDR1 is SGDLS and CDR2 is YYNGEE. The CDR3 runs to 14 residues. V was clipped by 5 bases and J by 4 bases, with 13 bases between them. Here the CDR3 reads CASSRGPVYNEQFF. In DNA form, the CDR3 reads TGTGCCAGCAGTCGCGGGCCTGTTTACAATGAGCAGTTCTTC.

In this sample, this clone turned up a few times. V usage is TRBV18 and J usage is TRBJ1-1; no firm D call. The CDR3 consists of 14 residues. Germline V gene lookup returns CDR1 KGHSH and CDR2 LQKENI. V was pared by 2 bases and J by 8 bases, with 15 bases between. CDR3 coding DNA: TGTGCCAGCTCACCAGGAAGTTCCCATTCAGAAGCTTTCTTT. It specifies CASSPGSSHSEAFF.

Concerning this clone itself: Different DNA sequences within this sample yield the same CDR3. The J gene is TRBJ2-2, the V gene TRBV7-3; D gene ambiguous. The germline gives CDR1 SGHTA, CDR2 FQGTGA. This CDR3 is 14 amino acids long. The V end lost 0 bases, the J end lost 3 bases, and 5 bases lay between the germline ends. CDR3 protein: CASSLTGYTGELFF. The CDR3 DNA follows: TGTGCCAGCAGCTTAACGGGGTACACCGGGGAGCTGTTTTTT.

V is TRBV4-3 and J is TRBJ2-2; 11 nucleotides align to TRBD2. Germline assignment: CDR1 LGHNA and CDR2 YSLEER. The CDR3 loop spans 16 amino acids. Trimming cost V 5 bases and J 2 bases; bases outside gene matches: 4. Here the CDR3 DNA reads TGCGCCAGCAGCGCGGGACTAGCGGTAAACACCGGGGAGCTGTTTTTT. Its translation: CASSAGLAVNTGELFF.

The chain recombines TRBV2 with TRBJ1-2; the D gene is possibly TRBD1 (5 bases). The CDR3 totals 11 residues. V was cut by 6 bases and J by 6 bases, with 8 bases left in between. Per germline, CDR1 SNHLY and CDR2 FYNNEI. In DNA, the CDR3 is TGTGCCAGCAGCTGGGGGAATGGCTACACCTTC. This codes for CASSWGNGYTF.

This chain connects TRBV6-1 to TRBJ1-4; possibly TRBD1 for D (5 bases). Germline V gene sequence: CDR1 MNHNS, CDR2 SASEGT. The V end was cut by 3 bases, the J end by 5 bases, with 13 bases between. The CDR3 length is 15 residues. The DNA for the CDR3 is TGTGCCAGCAGTGAGGCTCGACAGCCAAATGAAAAACTGTTTTTT. It translates to CASSEARQPNEKLFF.

A remark on this clone: The sample has other DNA sequences that encode this CDR3 too. This chain uses TRBV6-6 with TRBJ1-1; D is unclear. Germline-derived CDR1 and CDR2 are MNHNY and SVGAGI (reference sequence). The CDR3 covers 11 residues. The V gene lost 6 bases and the J gene lost 3 bases, with 5 bases spanning the gap. CDR3 region: CASRRDTEAFF. CDR3 DNA: TGTGCCAGCAGACGAGACACTGAAGCTTTCTTT.

The rearrangement joins TRBV25-1 to TRBJ2-3; 7 nucleotides agree with TRBD1. CDR1 is MGHDK, CDR2 SYGVNS, per germline. Trimming cost V 6 bases and J 2 bases; bases outside gene matches: 8. The CDR3 contains 15 residues. CDR3 protein: CASRGDSLITDTQYF. Written as DNA, the CDR3 is TGTGCCAGCAGGGGGGACAGCCTAATCACAGATACGCAGTATTTT.

The V call is TRBV4-1, the J call TRBJ2-3; the D gene is possibly TRBD2 (5 bases). The CDR3 length is 17 residues. The V and J ends lost 3 bases and 7 bases respectively, with 23 bases between them. CDR1 and CDR2 (germline): MGHRA, YSYEKL. The chain's CDR3 is CASSQQMRATDGYTQYF. As DNA, the CDR3 is TGCGCCAGCAGCCAGCAAATGAGGGCAACGGACGGCTATACGCAGTATTTT.

Notes on this clone: Within the sample, other DNA sequences also encode this same CDR3. This chain uses TRBV18 with TRBJ2-1; 7 positions match TRBD1. V shed 2 bases, J shed 6 bases, and the junction held 4 bases outside the gene matches. Per the germline V gene, CDR1 is KGHSH and CDR2 is LQKENI. This CDR3 contains 14 residues. CDR3 sequence: CASSPLAGGNEQFF. The CDR3 nucleotides read TGTGCCAGCTCACCATTGGCAGGGGGCAATGAGCAGTTCTTC.

This clone was observed once. The V and J genes are TRBV11-2 and TRBJ2-7; 8 bases agree with TRBD1. The germline gives CDR1 SGHAT, CDR2 FQNNGV. There are 16 residues in the CDR3. After removal of 0 bases from V and 8 bases from J, the junction contained 12 bases not matched to a gene. The CDR3 bases are TGTGCCAGCAGCTTAGATCACCCCAGGACAGGGAACAAGCAGTACTTC. It encodes CASSLDHPRTGNKQYF.

This clone turned up a few times. This sample also contains other DNA sequences that code for the same CDR3. The rearrangement joins TRBV2 to TRBJ1-3; no definite D call. This CDR3 region has 12 residues. The V gene lost 3 bases and the J gene lost 4 bases, with 4 bases spanning the gap. The V gene's germline CDR1 is SNHLY and CDR2 FYNNEI. The CDR3 nucleotides are TGTGCCAGCAGTGACAGGGGAAACACCATATATTTT. Encoded protein: CASSDRGNTIYF. Supplemented by reference TRBV2 and TRBJ1-3, the full variable domain reads EPEVTQTPSHQVTQMGQEVILRCVPISNHLYFYWYRQILGQKVEFLVSFYNNEISEKSEIFDDQFSVERPDGSNFTLKIRSTKLEDSAMYFCASSDRGNTIYFGEGSWLTVV.

Notes on this clone: This specimen includes other DNA sequences encoding the same CDR3. This sequence joins TRBV18 and TRBJ2-7; 7 bases align to TRBD1. Germline-derived CDR1 and CDR2 are KGHSH and LQKENI. The CDR3 totals 15 residues. Losses at the gene ends were 3 bases for V and 0 bases for J; bases not matched to a gene: 5. DNA for the CDR3: TGTGCCAGCTCACCCGGTCCAGGGGGCTCCTACGAGCAGTACTTC. Amino acids: CASSPGPGGSYEQYF.

This sequence joins TRBV7-8 and TRBJ2-3; weak D call: TRBD2 (6 bases). CDR3 size: 15 residues. The germline V gene encodes CDR1 SGHVS and CDR2 FQNEAQ. Between the trimmed V and J ends, which lost 1 base and 4 bases, there was a span of 12 bases. The CDR3 spells CASSLGVGGADTQYF. The CDR3 DNA is TGTGCCAGCAGCTTAGGGGTGGGGGGAGCAGATACGCAGTATTTT.

The V call is TRBV9, the J call TRBJ1-1, with D possibly being TRBD1 (5 bases). CDR1 and CDR2 (germline): SGDLS, YYNGEE. V lost 0 bases, J lost 6 bases, and 12 bases lay in between. This CDR3 is built from 14 residues. The CDR3 region is CASSVDSGDAEAFF. As DNA, the CDR3 is TGTGCCAGCAGCGTAGATTCGGGGGACGCTGAAGCTTTCTTT. Supplemented by reference TRBV9 and TRBJ1-1, the full variable domain reads DSGVTQTPKHLITATGQRVTLRCSPRSGDLSVYWYQQSLDQGLQFLIQYYNGEERAKGNILERFSAQQFPDLHSELNLSSLELGDSALYFCASSVDSGDAEAFFGQGTRLTVV.